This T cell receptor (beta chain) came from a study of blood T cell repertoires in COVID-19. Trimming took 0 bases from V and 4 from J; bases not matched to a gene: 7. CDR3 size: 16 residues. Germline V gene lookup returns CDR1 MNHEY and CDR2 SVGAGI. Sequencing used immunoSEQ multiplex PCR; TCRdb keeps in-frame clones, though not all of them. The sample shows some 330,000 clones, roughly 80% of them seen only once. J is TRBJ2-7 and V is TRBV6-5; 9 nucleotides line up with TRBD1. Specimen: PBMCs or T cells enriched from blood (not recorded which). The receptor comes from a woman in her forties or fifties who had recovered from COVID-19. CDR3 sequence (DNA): TGTGCCAGCAGTTACTCCCCGGGACAGGGAGGATACGAGCAGTACTTC. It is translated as CASSYSPGQGGYEQYF.